Given below is one T cell receptor (beta chain) in context. The antigen remains unidentified. This record belongs to a study of T cells in Graves' hyperthyroidism and ophthalmopathy. With 0 bases clipped from V and 5 bases from J, the junction kept 8 bases outside the gene matches. The CDR3 contains 16 residues. CDR1 is DFQATT, CDR2 SNEGSKA, per germline (reference sequence). Amplified TCR beta CDR3 regions came from RNA transcripts. During a first-round RT-PCR of the TCR CDR3, the HTBI primer set was used. TCRdb passed the multiplex PCR reads through MiXCR, listing each CDR3 protein once. Of around 280,000 distinct CDR3 sequences in the sample, more than 10% were seen once. Overall study findings and caveats: Most expanded thyroid clonotypes above 0.001 recurred in blood.

The chain joins TRBV20-1 to TRBJ2-2; TRBD2 matches at 8 bases. Sequencing input: blood. This TCR derives from a woman in her 30s with Graves' hyperthyroidism that later progressed to Graves' ophthalmopathy. This chain's CDR3 is CSARDLEAGETGELFF. The CDR3 bases are TGCAGTGCTAGAGATCTAGAAGCGGGAGAGACCGGGGAGCTGTTTTTT.